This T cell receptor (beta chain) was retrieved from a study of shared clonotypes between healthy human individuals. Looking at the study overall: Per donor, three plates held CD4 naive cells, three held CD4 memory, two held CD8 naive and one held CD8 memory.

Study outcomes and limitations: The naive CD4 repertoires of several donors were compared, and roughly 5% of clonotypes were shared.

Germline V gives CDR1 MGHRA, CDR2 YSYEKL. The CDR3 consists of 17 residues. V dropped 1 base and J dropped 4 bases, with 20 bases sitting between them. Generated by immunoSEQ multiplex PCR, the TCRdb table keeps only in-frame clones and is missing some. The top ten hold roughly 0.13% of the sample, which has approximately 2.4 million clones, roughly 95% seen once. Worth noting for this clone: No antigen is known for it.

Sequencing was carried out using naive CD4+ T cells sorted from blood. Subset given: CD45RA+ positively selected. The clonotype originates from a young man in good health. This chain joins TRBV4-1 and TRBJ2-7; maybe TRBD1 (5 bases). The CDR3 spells CASSQAFTVRGLYEQYF. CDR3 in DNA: TGCGCCAGCAGCCAAGCATTTACCGTTAGGGGTTTATACGAGCAGTACTTC.